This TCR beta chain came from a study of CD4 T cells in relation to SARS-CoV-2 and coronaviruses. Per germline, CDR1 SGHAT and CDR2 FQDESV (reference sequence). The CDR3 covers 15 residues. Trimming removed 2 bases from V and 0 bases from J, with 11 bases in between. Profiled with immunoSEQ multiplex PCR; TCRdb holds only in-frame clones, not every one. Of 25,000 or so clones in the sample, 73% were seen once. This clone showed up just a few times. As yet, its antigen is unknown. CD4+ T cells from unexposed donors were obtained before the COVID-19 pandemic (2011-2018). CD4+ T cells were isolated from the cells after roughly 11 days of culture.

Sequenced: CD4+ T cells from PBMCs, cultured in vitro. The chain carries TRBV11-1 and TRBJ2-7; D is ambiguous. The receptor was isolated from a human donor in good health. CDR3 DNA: TGTGCCAGCAGCTTATATGAGCAGATCTCCTACGAGCAGTACTTC. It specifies CASSLYEQISYEQYF.